This T cell receptor beta chain emerged from a study of Ad26.COV2.S vaccination and SARS-CoV-2 variants. Study observations and caveats: Spike-specific TCR breadth ran higher among vaccine recipients than placebo recipients. Breadth of non-spike TCRs did not differ between vaccinees and placebo recipients. TCR breadth and depth analyses may have underestimated total T cell responses. The breadth of spike-specific CD8+ and CD4+ T cell responses after vaccination was reportedly substantial.

Germline V gene lookup returns CDR1 LNHDA and CDR2 SQIVND (reference sequence). The CDR3 contains 14 residues. With V trimmed by 5 bases and J by 2 bases, 6 bases remained unmatched. As regards this clone: Its antigen remains unknown.

TCRdb's copy holds only in-frame clones and misses some; the assay was immunoSEQ multiplex PCR. This sample has approximately 340,000 clones, with around 92% found just once. This receptor was obtained from a human donor who had recovered from COVID-19. V gene TRBV19 combines with J gene TRBJ2-7; 7 bases are a match to TRBD2. Sample: peripheral blood, taken after recovery from COVID-19. CDR3 nucleotide sequence: TGTGCCAGTAGTCCCGACCGGGGGGCCTACGAGCAGTACTTC. This translates into CASSPDRGAYEQYF.